These 20 T cell receptor beta chains were all obtained from the same sample, sequenced in a study of identical twins. TCRdb ran MiXCR on the 5' RACE reads and lists one entry per CDR3 protein. The repertoire holds about 160,000 distinct CDR3 sequences, with under 4.5% as singletons. The material sequenced was memory T cells sorted from blood. The receptors derive from a man between 18 and 29 years old in good health.

This clonotype was seen repeatedly, ten times or more. The chain carries TRBV20-1 and TRBJ2-1; TRBD2 agrees at 9 bases. CDR1 DFQATT and CDR2 SNEGSKA come from the germline V gene (reference sequence). V shed 0 bases and J 5 bases; nucleotides not matched to a gene: 11. The CDR3 is 17 residues long. CDR3 protein: CSARELAPGLANNEQFF. The DNA for the CDR3 is TGCAGTGCTAGAGAACTAGCACCGGGACTAGCAAACAATGAGCAGTTCTTC.

This clonotype appeared many times. This sequence joins TRBV12-3 or TRBV12-4 and TRBJ2-1, with TRBD2 matching 12 bases. The CDR3 loop spans 15 amino acids. V lost 5 bases to trimming and J lost 7 bases; unmatched junction nucleotides: 6. The CDR3 DNA follows: TGTGCCAGCAGTAGGACTAGCGGGATAAATAATGAGCAGTTCTTC. This gives the protein CASSRTSGINNEQFF.

In its sample, this clonotype was seen many times. CDR3 in amino acids: CASSLVLAGGTEQFF. The CDR3 DNA follows: TGCGCCAGCAGCTTGGTCCTAGCGGGAGGTACTGAGCAGTTCTTC. The rearrangement joins TRBV5-1 to TRBJ2-1; 11 positions agree with TRBD2. Germline V gives CDR1 SGHRS, CDR2 YFSETQ. This CDR3 is built from 15 residues. Unmatched junction bases numbered 5, after V lost 0 bases and J lost 9 bases.

This clonotype was counted ten times or more. This chain connects TRBV4-3 to TRBJ2-5; D is tentatively TRBD1 or TRBD2 (5 bases each). CDR3 length: 17 amino acids. The V end was cut by 3 bases, the J end by 3 bases, with 20 bases between. The germline CDR1 and CDR2 sequences are LGHNA and YSLEER. CDR3 sequence: CASSHYFYGVGEETQYF. The DNA for the CDR3 is TGCGCCAGCAGCCACTACTTCTACGGGGTGGGGGAAGAGACCCAGTACTTC.

This clonotype has a handful of counts. The chain couples TRBV5-1 to TRBJ1-2; D remains ambiguous. The germline V gene has CDR1 SGHRS and CDR2 YFSETQ. This CDR3 has 15 residues. V was shortened by 1 base and J by 8 bases, with 18 bases between the two germline ends. The CDR3 region is CASSLSGSPLEGYTF. The DNA of the CDR3 is TGCGCCAGCAGCTTGTCAGGCAGCCCTTTGGAAGGCTACACCTTC.

This clonotype was counted many times. V and J are TRBV4-2 and TRBJ2-1; 11 bases fit TRBD2. The junction had 10 bases not matched to a gene; V was cut back by 3 bases and J by 9 bases. CDR3 length: 16 residues. Germline V CDR1 and CDR2: LGHNA, YNFKEQ. The CDR3 DNA follows: TGTGCCAGCAGCCAGGGACTAGCGGCAGAAGGGGGTGAGCAGTTCTTC. The encoded protein is CASSQGLAAEGGEQFF.

This clonotype occurred many times. CDR3 coding DNA: TGTGCCAGCAGCTCGGGCGGGGACATAGAGCAGTACGTC. Amino acids: CASSSGGDIEQYV. The chain uses TRBV7-9 and TRBJ2-7; TRBD1 or TRBD2 may be the D gene (6 bases each). The CDR3 extends over 13 amino acids. Trimming took 4 bases from V and 7 from J, leaving 14 bases between them. The germline V gene encodes CDR1 SEHNR and CDR2 FQNEAQ (reference sequence).

This clonotype occurred many times. V usage is TRBV12-3 or TRBV12-4 and J usage is TRBJ1-1; tentatively, D is TRBD1 (6 bases). The CDR3 runs 13 residues. V lost 8 bases and J 5 bases, leaving 15 bases between the germline ends. The CDR3 protein is CASHKTGGTEAFF. Here the CDR3 DNA reads TGTGCCAGCCACAAGACAGGCGGAACTGAAGCTTTCTTT.

This clonotype was observed at least ten times. J is TRBJ2-5 and V is TRBV6-5, with a possible D match to TRBD2 (6 bases). Trimming left V 0 bases short and J 9 bases short, with 11 bases between. The CDR3 is 13 residues long. The germline V gene has CDR1 MNHEY and CDR2 SVGAGI. CDR3 in DNA: TGTGCCAGCAGTTACTCGGGCGGGGCGGCCCAGTACTTC. This translates into CASSYSGGAAQYF.

In its sample, this clonotype was seen many times. The chain carries TRBV7-9 and TRBJ2-7; 8 nucleotides align to TRBD1. Germline V gene sequence: CDR1 SEHNR, CDR2 FQNEAQ (reference sequence). This CDR3 comprises 13 residues. Trimming cost V 6 bases and J 6 bases; bases outside gene matches: 7. CDR3 DNA sequence: TGTGCCAGCAGTGTGGACAGGGCCTCCGAGCAGTACTTC. It specifies CASSVDRASEQYF.

This clonotype was seen many times. The chain carries TRBV20-1 and TRBJ1-5, with a possible D match to TRBD1 (5 bases). Germline V gives CDR1 DFQATT, CDR2 SNEGSKA (reference sequence). V dropped 1 base and J dropped 6 bases, with 13 bases sitting between them. The CDR3 has 14 residues. CDR3 coding DNA: TGCAGTGCTAGAGGCTTCGGGGGAGGTCAGCCCCAGCATTTT. Translating it yields CSARGFGGGQPQHF.

There are many counts of this clonotype. The chain uses TRBV5-1 and TRBJ2-1; D remains unclear. Germline lookup yields CDR1 SGHRS and CDR2 YFSETQ. The CDR3 is made up of 15 amino acids. The V and J ends lost 0 bases and 0 bases respectively, with 7 bases between them. CDR3 amino acids: CASSLGWASYNEQFF. CDR3 bases: TGCGCCAGCAGCTTGGGGTGGGCCTCCTACAATGAGCAGTTCTTC.

This clonotype occurred many times. This chain uses TRBV5-1 with TRBJ2-2; 7 nucleotides agree with TRBD2. Germline-derived CDR1 and CDR2 are SGHRS and YFSETQ. Trimming took 0 bases from V and 6 from J; bases not matched to a gene: 8. The CDR3 runs to 16 residues. The CDR3 nucleotides are TGCGCCAGCAGCTTGGAAGCGGGACCTAACGCCGGGGAGCTGTTTTTT. This gives the protein CASSLEAGPNAGELFF.

This clonotype was found many times. The chain combines TRBV20-1 with TRBJ2-4; a possible D gene is TRBD2 (6 bases). Germline-derived CDR1 and CDR2 are DFQATT and SNEGSKA (reference sequence). The CDR3 runs 14 residues. V lost 3 bases and J lost 9, with 18 bases in between. The CDR3 DNA follows: TGCAGTGCTAGGGGGGGACCAAAAAGCGGCATTCAGTACTTC. This codes for CSARGGPKSGIQYF.

In this sample, this clonotype turned up many times. The chain joins TRBV6-5 to TRBJ1-2; unclear D gene. Trimming removed 2 bases from V and 7 bases from J, with 8 bases in between. Germline values: CDR1 MNHEY, CDR2 SVGAGI. The CDR3 runs 12 residues. CDR3 amino acids: CASSYTDGGYTF. CDR3 nucleotide sequence: TGTGCCAGCAGTTACACAGACGGTGGCTACACCTTC.

This clonotype came up many times. J is TRBJ2-3 and V is TRBV5-1; 8 nucleotides align to TRBD2. CDR1 is SGHRS, CDR2 YFSETQ, per germline. This CDR3 region has 14 residues. V lost 4 bases to trimming and J lost 5 bases; unmatched junction nucleotides: 6. The CDR3 DNA reads TGCGCCAGCAGCCGGCCCAGCGGGAGAGATACGCAGTATTTT. Its protein product is CASSRPSGRDTQYF. Variable domain in full (rest from reference TRBV5-1 and TRBJ2-3): KAGVTQTPRYLIKTRGQQVTLSCSPISGHRSVSWYQQTPGQGLQFLFEYFSETQRNKGNFPGRFSGRQFSNSRSEMNVSTLELGDSALYLCASSRPSGRDTQYFGPGTRLTVL.

In its sample, this clonotype was seen many times. The gene calls are TRBV20-1 and TRBJ2-6; 8 nucleotides align to TRBD1. V lost 4 bases and J lost 1; bases outside the gene matches: 9. Germline loops: CDR1 DFQATT, CDR2 SNEGSKA (reference sequence). The CDR3 is made up of 17 amino acids. The CDR3: CSAKRRGQVSGANVLTF. CDR3 nucleotide sequence: TGCAGTGCTAAACGCAGGGGGCAGGTGTCTGGGGCCAACGTCCTGACTTTC.

This clonotype was seen at least ten times. This chain connects TRBV6-1 to TRBJ1-6; no firm D call. The V gene's germline CDR1 is MNHNS and CDR2 SASEGT. The ends were cut back, 7 bases at V and 4 bases at J, with 14 bases in the middle. The CDR3 spans 15 residues. The DNA of the CDR3 is TGTGCCAGCATCGTCAGTCTCCTTTATAATTCACCCCTCCACTTT. This encodes CASIVSLLYNSPLHF.

This clonotype was found a few times. This rearrangement joins TRBV27 to TRBJ2-1; 8 positions agree with TRBD1. From germline, CDR1 is MNHEY and CDR2 SMNVEV (reference sequence). V was clipped by 0 bases and J by 6 bases; unmatched bases: 13. The CDR3 loop spans 18 amino acids. CDR3: CASSLSGLDRGYSNEQFF. DNA of the CDR3: TGTGCCAGCAGTTTATCGGGTCTTGACAGGGGTTATAGCAATGAGCAGTTCTTC.

The genes are TRBV30 and TRBJ2-1, with a weak D call TRBD1 (6 bases). With 5 bases removed from V and 8 bases from J, the gap between germline ends came to 19 bases. CDR3 length: 14 amino acids. Per germline, CDR1 GTSNPN and CDR2 SVGIG (reference sequence). CDR3 residues: CAWAPGHSGDEQFF. The DNA of the CDR3 is TGTGCCTGGGCTCCGGGACACTCTGGGGATGAGCAGTTCTTC.